The table lists the clone carrying this T cell receptor beta chain with a few counts. Its antigen remains unknown. Repertoires were generated with immunoSEQ multiplex PCR, while TCRdb's copy carries only in-frame clones and drops some. The profile covers around 60,000 clones, with 85% to 90% appearing a single time and about 1% taken by the ten largest. The germline V gene has CDR1 MNHEY and CDR2 SMNVEV (reference sequence). V gave up 2 bases and J gave up 5 bases, with 18 bases separating them. The CDR3 spans 16 residues. The sample is drawn from a study of OX40 agonist ivuxolimab in advanced cancers. Study-wide context: In this cohort, patients received ivuxolimab, an agonistic anti-OX40 (CD134) antibody. At doses from 0.01 to 10 mg/kg, patients were given intravenous ivuxolimab every 2 weeks.

Study-level points and caveats: With doses of 0.1 to 3.0 mg/kg, CD4+ and CD8+ blood T cells had undergone clonal expansion by week 6. No antigen was identified for the clonally expanded peripheral T cells.

Sample: CD4+ or CD8+ T cells sorted from blood, taken in a trial of the OX40 agonist ivuxolimab. The V gene is TRBV27, the J gene TRBJ1-2; TRBD1 is a possible D gene (6 bases). The receptor was isolated from an adult with an advanced solid tumor such as melanoma, head and neck, liver or kidney cancer. CDR3 DNA: TGTGCCAGCAGTTTAGGGCAGGGGTTATGGGGGTATGGCTACACCTTC. Its translation: CASSLGQGLWGYGYTF.